A selection of T cell receptor beta chains follows, all from one sample in a study of blood T cell repertoires in COVID-19. The repertoire was sequenced with immunoSEQ multiplex PCR; TCRdb's copy has only in-frame clones and lacks some. The data show over 95,000 clones, approximately 84% seen once. The source material was peripheral blood. The receptors shown here come from a woman aged 60 to 75 with acute or convalescent COVID-19. Each CDR3 is given with its conserved first and last residue. The order of the fields is D gene, CDR3 length, clone size, J gene, V gene, CDR3 protein, CDR3 DNA. D genes are given only for firm matches. Clone size is shown for a subset of rows, as once, few, many or a class of expanded clone.

d_call: TRBD1
cdr3_length: 16
clone_size: -
j_call: TRBJ2-5
v_call: TRBV27
cdr3_aa: CASSLNHRGAQETQYF
cdr3_nt: TGTGCCAGCAGTTTAAATCACAGGGGGGCTCAAGAGACCCAGTACTTC

d_call: -
cdr3_length: 11
clone_size: -
j_call: TRBJ2-3
v_call: TRBV6-1
cdr3_aa: CASSDQDTQYF
cdr3_nt: TGTGCCAGCAGTGACCAGGATACGCAGTATTTT

d_call: -
cdr3_length: 12
clone_size: -
j_call: TRBJ1-1
v_call: TRBV2
cdr3_aa: CASSQVNTEAFF
cdr3_nt: TGTGCCAGCAGCCAGGTAAACACTGAAGCTTTCTTT

d_call: TRBD1
cdr3_length: 17
clone_size: -
j_call: TRBJ1-3
v_call: TRBV30
cdr3_aa: CAWSPGQGFKSGNTIYF
cdr3_nt: TGTGCCTGGAGCCCGGGACAGGGGTTCAAGTCTGGAAACACCATATATTTT

d_call: TRBD1
cdr3_length: 13
clone_size: -
j_call: TRBJ2-7
v_call: TRBV12-3/TRBV12-4
cdr3_aa: CASSRRDRVSKYF
cdr3_nt: TGTGCCAGCAGTCGACGGGACAGGGTTAGCAAGTACTTC

d_call: -
cdr3_length: 15
clone_size: -
j_call: TRBJ1-5
v_call: TRBV19
cdr3_aa: CASSIRRGDNQPQHF
cdr3_nt: TGTGCCAGTAGTATACGACGCGGAGACAATCAGCCCCAGCATTTT

d_call: TRBD1
cdr3_length: 15
clone_size: -
j_call: TRBJ2-7
v_call: TRBV15
cdr3_aa: CATSRDPGQGDEQYF
cdr3_nt: TGTGCCACCAGCAGAGACCCCGGACAGGGGGACGAGCAGTACTTC

d_call: -
cdr3_length: 13
clone_size: -
j_call: TRBJ1-5
v_call: TRBV5-1
cdr3_aa: CASSLAGNQPQHF
cdr3_nt: TGCGCCAGCAGCTTGGCCGGGAATCAGCCCCAGCATTTT

d_call: TRBD1
cdr3_length: 15
clone_size: -
j_call: TRBJ1-2
v_call: TRBV3-1/TRBV3-2
cdr3_aa: CASSNNPDRVAGYTF
cdr3_nt: TGTGCCAGCAGCAATAACCCCGACAGGGTTGCTGGCTACACCTTC

d_call: -
cdr3_length: 13
clone_size: -
j_call: TRBJ2-1
v_call: TRBV28
cdr3_aa: CASRGSSYNEQFF
cdr3_nt: TGTGCCAGCAGGGGGAGCTCCTACAATGAGCAGTTCTTC

d_call: TRBD1
cdr3_length: 13
clone_size: few
j_call: TRBJ2-7
v_call: TRBV11-2
cdr3_aa: CASSSDRVVRQYF
cdr3_nt: TGTGCCAGCAGCTCAGACAGGGTGGTTAGGCAGTACTTC

d_call: TRBD1
cdr3_length: 14
clone_size: -
j_call: TRBJ2-3
v_call: TRBV9
cdr3_aa: CASSPDRGRDTQYF
cdr3_nt: TGTGCCAGCAGCCCGGACAGGGGGCGAGATACGCAGTATTTT

d_call: -
cdr3_length: 16
clone_size: -
j_call: TRBJ2-7
v_call: TRBV19
cdr3_aa: CASSTTLDTKAHEQYF
cdr3_nt: TGTGCCAGTAGTACGACCCTGGACACGAAAGCTCACGAGCAGTACTTC

d_call: TRBD1
cdr3_length: 16
clone_size: -
j_call: TRBJ1-2
v_call: TRBV2
cdr3_aa: CASSEGTRDRGYGYTF
cdr3_nt: TGTGCCAGCAGTGAAGGAACCAGGGACAGGGGTTACGGCTACACCTTC